Following are 30 T cell receptor beta chains from one sample sequenced in a study of blood T cell repertoires in COVID-19. The table came from immunoSEQ multiplex PCR; TCRdb's copy has only in-frame clones and leaves some out. The sample yields 100,000 to 150,000 clones, roughly four fifths seen once. The sample comprised peripheral blood. The source of these receptors is a young man with COVID-19, enrolled during active disease.

This clone was counted between two and nine times. The genes are TRBV7-9 and TRBJ2-5, with TRBD1 matching 11 bases. Germline CDR1 SEHNR, CDR2 FQNEAQ (reference sequence). V lost 5 bases to trimming and J lost 9 bases; unmatched junction nucleotides: 8. The CDR3 sequence is 14 residues long. CDR3 in DNA: TGTGCCAGCAGCCTACCGGGACAGGGGGTGGCCCAGTACTTC. The encoded protein is CASSLPGQGVAQYF.

This clone occurred a few times. CDR3 sequence (DNA): TGTGCCAGCAGCCAAGCTGTGACAAGCTACGAGCAGTACTTC. This encodes CASSQAVTSYEQYF. The chain uses TRBV3-1 (or the pseudogene TRBV3-2) and TRBJ2-7; D is unresolved. Trimming stripped 1 base from V and 3 bases from J, with 10 bases between. CDR3 size: 14 residues. Germline CDR1 and CDR2: LGHDT and YNNKEL (reference sequence).

The J gene is TRBJ1-6, the V gene TRBV6-5; TRBD1 aligns across 8 bases. Germline assignment: CDR1 MNHEY and CDR2 SVGAGI. The CDR3 is 16 residues long. The V and J ends lost 0 bases and 7 bases, in that order; junction bases with no gene match: 5. The CDR3 is CASSYSTGAKNSPLHF. The CDR3 DNA reads TGTGCCAGCAGTTACTCGACAGGGGCTAAGAATTCACCCCTCCACTTT.

Only a few counts were recorded for this clone. The chain links TRBV19 to TRBJ2-4; 10 bases fit TRBD1. Germline V lookup: CDR1 LNHDA, CDR2 SQIVND (reference sequence). This CDR3 is built from 13 residues. V dropped 8 bases and J dropped 6; count of bases not matched to a gene: 4. The CDR3 DNA reads as TGTGCCAGTGGACAGGGGGTCTCAAACATTCAGTACTTC. It is translated as CASGQGVSNIQYF.

This clone has a handful of counts. The chain employs TRBV29-1 and TRBJ2-7; weak D call: TRBD1 (5 bases). The length of the CDR3 is 13 residues. Germline values: CDR1 SQVTM, CDR2 ANQGSEA. V lost 5 bases and J lost 4, with 15 bases in between. The CDR3 sequence is CSVKGRVGYEQYF. The CDR3 nucleotides are TGCAGCGTTAAGGGCAGGGTGGGTTACGAGCAGTACTTC.

The chain employs TRBV6-6 and TRBJ1-1, with unresolved D. The CDR3 is made up of 13 amino acids. Germline V CDR1 and CDR2: MNHNY, SVGAGI (reference sequence). V was pared by 6 bases and J by 6 bases, with 14 bases between. In DNA, the CDR3 is TGTGCCAGCAGGGAGCTAGTACCTCCTGAAGCTTTCTTT. Translating it yields CASRELVPPEAFF.

The genes are TRBV2 and TRBJ2-1; TRBD1 is a possible D gene (5 bases). The CDR3 has 11 residues. V dropped 4 bases and J dropped 12 bases, with 10 bases sitting between them. Per germline, CDR1 SNHLY and CDR2 FYNNEI. This chain's CDR3 is CASSGLGVQFF. DNA for the CDR3: TGTGCCAGCAGTGGCCTAGGGGTGCAGTTCTTC.

The rearrangement links TRBV11-2 to TRBJ2-7, with 11 bases lining up with TRBD1. The junction had 8 bases not matched to a gene; V was cut back by 4 bases and J by 6 bases. This CDR3 has 15 residues. Germline CDR1 and CDR2: SGHAT and FQNNGV. The CDR3 reads CASSSPGQGAGEQYF. CDR3 sequence (DNA): TGTGCCAGCAGCTCCCCAGGACAGGGGGCTGGCGAGCAGTACTTC.

The rearrangement joins TRBV6-6 to TRBJ1-5; TRBD1 aligns across 7 bases. The CDR3 covers 15 residues. J was trimmed by 1 base and V by 6 bases; bases with no gene match: 6. Germline V gives CDR1 MNHNY, CDR2 SVGAGI (reference sequence). The CDR3 loop reads CASRSGTDSNQPQHF. The DNA of the CDR3 is TGTGCCAGCAGATCCGGGACAGACAGCAATCAGCCCCAGCATTTT.

This rearrangement joins TRBV28 to TRBJ1-2; D is unclear. Germline V CDR1 and CDR2: MDHEN, SYDVKM. The CDR3 has 16 residues. Trimming cost V 4 bases and J 0 bases, with 15 bases left between them. In DNA form, the CDR3 reads TGTGCCAGCAGTTACGCGAACGAGGTCGCTAACTATGGCTACACCTTC. Amino acids: CASSYANEVANYGYTF.

The rearrangement uses TRBV3-1 (or the pseudogene TRBV3-2) and TRBJ1-2, with D possibly being TRBD1 (5 bases). Germline CDR1 is LGHDT and CDR2 is YNNKEL (reference sequence). This CDR3 region has 14 residues. V was shortened by 1 base and J by 3 bases, with 9 bases between the two germline ends. CDR3 residues: CASSQGLGDYGYTF. The CDR3 region has the DNA TGTGCCAGCAGCCAAGGATTAGGGGACTATGGCTACACCTTC.

This clone appeared once. The rearrangement links TRBV5-8 to TRBJ1-1; 10 bases map to TRBD1. The CDR3 runs to 18 residues. Germline CDR1 SGHTS, CDR2 YDEGEE. The J segment lost 1 base and the V segment lost 0 bases, leaving 9 bases of the junction unmatched. CDR3 region: CASSLAAGTGVRNTEAFF. Here the CDR3 DNA reads TGTGCCAGCAGCTTGGCTGCTGGGACAGGGGTGAGGAACACTGAAGCTTTCTTT. The entire variable domain, with the rest obtained from reference TRBV5-8 and TRBJ1-1, is as follows: EAGVTQSPTHLIKTRGQQATLRCSPISGHTSVYWYQQALGLGLQFLLWYDEGEERNRGNFPPRFSGRQFPNYSSELNVNALELEDSALYLCASSLAAGTGVRNTEAFFGQGTRLTVV.

The V gene is TRBV29-1, the J gene TRBJ2-5, with 11 bases aligning to TRBD2. The CDR3 loop spans 15 amino acids. Germline lookup yields CDR1 SQVTM and CDR2 ANQGSEA. V shed 6 bases, J shed 4 bases, and the junction held 10 bases outside the gene matches. The CDR3 nucleotides are TGCAGCGTAATTAGCGGGGGGGAATATCGAGAGACCCAGTACTTC. It is translated as CSVISGGEYRETQYF.

The rearrangement links TRBV7-2 to TRBJ2-1; weak D call: TRBD1 (5 bases). The CDR3 spans 11 residues. Germline V gives CDR1 SGHTA, CDR2 FQGNSA. V lost 1 base, J lost 13 bases, and 8 bases lay in between. CDR3 sequence reads: CASSLVGAQFF. CDR3 sequence (DNA): TGTGCCAGCAGCTTAGTAGGGGCCCAGTTCTTC.

The J gene is TRBJ2-1, the V gene TRBV28; D remains unclear. Germline-derived CDR1 and CDR2 are MDHEN and SYDVKM. V was clipped by 0 bases and J by 0 bases, with 12 bases between them. The CDR3 is 17 residues long. CDR3 region: CASSLWVYISSYNEQFF. The CDR3, as DNA: TGTGCCAGCAGTTTATGGGTATACATAAGCTCCTACAATGAGCAGTTCTTC.

The gene calls are TRBV11-1 and TRBJ1-5; D is possibly TRBD1 (6 bases). CDR1 SGHAT and CDR2 FQDESV come from the germline V gene (reference sequence). The CDR3 covers 13 residues. V was trimmed by 5 bases and J by 3 bases, leaving 8 bases between them. The CDR3 loop is CASSRDNNQPQHF. CDR3 nucleotide sequence: TGTGCCAGCAGCCGGGACAACAATCAGCCCCAGCATTTT.

The chain recombines TRBV11-3 with TRBJ2-1; D call uncertain. With 5 bases removed from V and 8 bases from J, the gap between germline ends came to 7 bases. The length of the CDR3 is 11 residues. Germline-derived CDR1 and CDR2 are SGHNT and YENEEA. The CDR3 DNA reads as TGTGCCAGCAGCGTCTCCGATGAGCAGTTCTTC. Protein sequence: CASSVSDEQFF.

The chain joins TRBV6-5 to TRBJ1-3; D not certain. Germline V gives CDR1 MNHEY, CDR2 SVGAGI. V shed 0 bases and J shed 0 bases, with 9 bases lying between them. The CDR3 extends over 16 amino acids. The CDR3 reads CASSYSTDLSGNTIYF. The CDR3 nucleotides are TGTGCCAGCAGTTACTCAACTGATCTCTCTGGAAACACCATATATTTT.

This chain joins TRBV3-1 (or the pseudogene TRBV3-2) and TRBJ1-6, with 9 bases identical to TRBD1. This CDR3 spans 14 amino acids. The V segment lost 8 bases and the J segment 13 bases; nucleotides outside the gene matches: 12. Per germline, CDR1 LGHDT and CDR2 YNNKEL (reference sequence). CDR3 sequence (DNA): TGTGCCAGCGCGGTGGGGACAGGGTTATCCCCCCTCCACTTT. Translation: CASAVGTGLSPLHF.

The CDR3 nucleotides are TGTGCCAGCAGCCCGACGACAGGGAAAGCTAACTATGGCTACACCTTC. Its translation: CASSPTTGKANYGYTF. The V gene is TRBV28, the J gene TRBJ1-2; 7 positions agree with TRBD1. The CDR3 has 16 amino acids. The germline V gene has CDR1 MDHEN and CDR2 SYDVKM. V lost 6 bases, J lost 0 bases, and 10 bases stayed unmatched.

This clone was found once. The V and J genes are TRBV27 and TRBJ2-1, with D maybe TRBD1 (5 bases). CDR1 and CDR2 (germline): MNHEY, SMNVEV (reference sequence). Trimming shortened V by 6 bases and J by 1 base, and 16 bases separated the two germline ends. The CDR3 extends over 16 amino acids. The CDR3 region is CASSFGTGRSYNEQFF. CDR3 nucleotide sequence: TGTGCCAGCAGCTTCGGCACAGGAAGATCCTACAATGAGCAGTTCTTC.

The table lists this clone with a few counts. The CDR3 nucleotides are TGTGCCAGCAGTCCCGGAGCCCGGCCTGAGGGAGAGACCCAGTACTTC. Encoded protein: CASSPGARPEGETQYF. V usage is TRBV28 and J usage is TRBJ2-5, with a possible D match to TRBD2 (5 bases). The CDR3 sequence is 16 residues long. The germline gives CDR1 MDHEN, CDR2 SYDVKM. Deletions cut 5 bases from V and 4 bases from J, with 20 bases between.

The chain recombines TRBV7-3 with TRBJ2-7, with 11 bases matching TRBD1. The CDR3 covers 15 residues. Trimming removed 5 bases from V and 0 bases from J; junction bases left unmatched: 3. Germline V gene data show CDR1 as SGHTA and CDR2 as FQGTGA. CDR3 protein: CASSPGQGGSYEQYF. The CDR3 DNA sequence: TGTGCCAGCAGCCCGGGACAGGGGGGCTCCTACGAGCAGTACTTC.

The J gene is TRBJ2-5, the V gene TRBV29-1; 7 bases line up with TRBD2. The V segment lost 3 bases and the J segment 3 bases; nucleotides outside the gene matches: 4. The CDR3 is 13 amino acids. Germline V gives CDR1 SQVTM, CDR2 ANQGSEA. In DNA form, the CDR3 reads TGCAGCGTTGAGGCGGGAGAAGAAGAGACCCAGTACTTC. Amino acids: CSVEAGEEETQYF.

This rearrangement joins TRBV11-2 to TRBJ2-3, with 8 bases fitting TRBD2. In germline, CDR1 is SGHAT, CDR2 FQNNGV. This CDR3 contains 12 residues. V shed 11 bases and J 5 bases; nucleotides not matched to a gene: 6. CDR3 DNA: TGTGCCCGGGAGGGGTTTGGAGATACGCAGTATTTT. Translated: CAREGFGDTQYF.

V is TRBV4-2 and J is TRBJ1-2; D gene unclear. Germline assignment: CDR1 LGHNA and CDR2 YNFKEQ. Trimming removed 4 bases at V and 0 bases at J, with 12 bases between. The CDR3 totals 15 residues. The CDR3 sequence is CASSPNLKANYGYTF. Here the CDR3 DNA reads TGTGCCAGCAGCCCAAACTTAAAAGCTAACTATGGCTACACCTTC.

The V and J genes are TRBV7-9 and TRBJ2-2, with 13 nucleotides matching TRBD2. The V and J ends lost 2 bases and 4 bases, in that order; junction bases with no gene match: 4. Germline CDR1 is SEHNR and CDR2 is FQNEAQ (reference sequence). The length of the CDR3 is 17 residues. The CDR3 nucleotides are TGTGCCAGCAGCTTATCACGGACTAGCGGGAGCACCGGGGAGCTGTTTTTT. It encodes CASSLSRTSGSTGELFF.

The rearrangement joins TRBV6-5 to TRBJ1-6; tentatively, D is TRBD1 (5 bases). Germline V lookup: CDR1 MNHEY, CDR2 SVGAGI. The CDR3 has 16 residues. Trimming removed 2 bases from V and 7 bases from J, with 15 bases in between. CDR3 DNA: TGTGCCAGCAGTTACGAGGGGCGGGCGGGAAATTCACCCCTCCACTTT. Translating gives CASSYEGRAGNSPLHF.

The sample holds one count of this clone. The rearrangement links TRBV19 to TRBJ1-6, with TRBD1 as a possible D gene (6 bases). This CDR3 contains 18 residues. Germline-derived CDR1 and CDR2 are LNHDA and SQIVND (reference sequence). Trimming stripped 2 bases from V and 0 bases from J, with 14 bases between. As DNA, the CDR3 is TGTGCCAGTAGTATAACAGGGACCACGAGCTCCTATAATTCACCCCTCCACTTT. Encoded protein: CASSITGTTSSYNSPLHF. The whole variable domain, remainder taken from reference TRBV19 and TRBJ1-6, is DGGITQSPKYLFRKEGQNVTLSCEQNLNHDAMYWYRQDPGQGLRLIYYSQIVNDFQKGDIAEGYSVSREKKESFPLTVTSAQKNPTAFYLCASSITGTTSSYNSPLHFGNGTRLTVT.

The rearrangement joins TRBV28 to TRBJ1-4; D is uncertain. CDR3 length: 12 amino acids. Between the trimmed V and J ends, which lost 2 bases and 7 bases, there was a span of 5 bases. Germline V lookup: CDR1 MDHEN, CDR2 SYDVKM. CDR3 DNA sequence: TGTGCCAGCAGTTTACCTTTTGAAAAACTGTTTTTT. Translated, it gives CASSLPFEKLFF.